What follows is one T cell receptor (beta chain) and its context. The data derive from a study of shared clonotypes between healthy human individuals. CDR3 size: 12 residues. V dropped 5 bases and J dropped 4 bases, with 10 bases sitting between them. CDR1 SGHRS and CDR2 YFSETQ come from the germline V gene. CD4+ cells were split into CD45RA+ naive and CD45RA-negative memory subsets. Every subset's genomic DNA went evenly onto several immunoSEQ plates. This table comes from immunoSEQ multiplex PCR, and its TCRdb copy is limited to in-frame clones, with some not included. The sample carries roughly 1,500,000 clones, 95% to 99% recorded once.

The source of this sequence is a young man in good health. Sequences were obtained from naive CD4+ T cells sorted from blood. The subset was: CD45RA+ positively selected. J is TRBJ2-7 and V is TRBV5-1; D gene unclear. The CDR3 protein is CASSSVGYEQYF. The CDR3 bases are TGCGCCAGCAGTTCCGTGGGTTACGAGCAGTACTTC. Drawing the rest from reference TRBV5-1 and TRBJ2-7, the complete variable domain is KAGVTQTPRYLIKTRGQQVTLSCSPISGHRSVSWYQQTPGQGLQFLFEYFSETQRNKGNFPGRFSGRQFSNSRSEMNVSTLELGDSALYLCASSSVGYEQYFGPGTRLTVT.